The entry that follows covers one TCR beta chain sequence. The antigen remains undetermined. This sample was taken from a study of blood T cells in healthy people across ages. General study findings and limits: Among long-lived donors, naive CD4+ cells were more numerous and diversity higher than in aged donors. Diversity of TCR beta per million T cells declined in a roughly linear way with age. No one knew whether donors had CMV, which possibly confounded expanded clonotype changes.

Germline CDR1 and CDR2: SNHLY and FYNNEI. The V end lost 4 bases, the J end lost 2 bases, and 6 bases lay between the germline ends. The CDR3 has 14 residues. It was with a sample-barcoded 5' primer and a J-beta primer mix that a second PCR of about 6 to 12 cycles was run. All cDNA molecules were each tagged by a template-switch adaptor with 12 random nucleotides. TCRdb used MiXCR to reprocess the 5' RACE reads, holding one entry per CDR3 protein. This sample has almost 1 million distinct CDR3 sequences, with roughly half found just once. The receptor was isolated from a woman aged 55-69 years in good health. Sequenced material: blood. This chain links TRBV2 with TRBJ1-6; unclear D gene. The CDR3 sequence is CASSVRAYNSPLHF. CDR3 nucleotides: TGTGCCAGCAGTGTGCGGGCCTATAATTCACCCCTCCACTTT. The variable domain in full, with the rest retrieved from reference TRBV2 and TRBJ1-6, is EPEVTQTPSHQVTQMGQEVILRCVPISNHLYFYWYRQILGQKVEFLVSFYNNEISEKSEIFDDQFSVERPDGSNFTLKIRSTKLEDSAMYFCASSVRAYNSPLHFGNGTRLTVT.